The clone carrying this TCR beta chain was observed at least ten times. Its antigen is currently unknown. Per the germline V gene, CDR1 is MNHNS and CDR2 is SASEGT. V shed 4 bases and J shed 2 bases, with 10 bases lying between them. CDR3 length: 14 amino acids. This specimen belongs to a study of neurological immune-mediated disorders. Findings and caveats of the study: None of the CDR3 amino acid sequences in expanded clones turned up in more than one subject, which points to private repertoires in all groups. HTLV-1-associated myelopathy led in TCR clonal expansion, while multiple sclerosis ranked lowest, below healthy controls.

With 10-nucleotide random UMIs included, cDNA was synthesized by 5'RACE. Per sequencing run, 15-18 subjects together gave over 160 million TCR-beta sequences. TCRdb passed the 5' RACE reads through MiXCR, listing each CDR3 protein once. The sample lists about 36,000 distinct CDR3 sequences, 10% occurring once. The sequence derives from a young woman with HTLV-1-associated myelopathy (HAM/TSP). The specimen was PBMCs. The rearrangement joins TRBV6-1 to TRBJ2-3, with D unresolved. The CDR3 protein is CASSVGKLTDTQYF. CDR3 bases: TGTGCCAGCAGTGTGGGGAAACTCACAGATACGCAGTATTTT.